This paragraph reports one TCR beta chain. This clone was counted a single time. The specificity of this receptor is unknown. No qualities accompany the bases; no much larger clone lies one base away. The record originates from a study of identifying expanded T cells in peripheral blood (dated by TCRdb to the late 2010s). Regarding the study in general: Four technical replicates, made by sequencing separate aliquots from the same pool of genomic DNA, were compared pairwise.

Findings and caveats that apply to the study as a whole: The authors expected that biological variance in healthy repertoires might rise further over much longer intervals, such as months to years. In all healthy donors, the variance in clone template counts between samples taken two to three weeks apart rose significantly as total template count increased. Both the number of clones called differentially abundant and the false-positive rate were significantly reduced by the beta-binomial model across all healthy-donor time intervals. The binomial model flagged approximately 1.3 differentially abundant clones between technical replicates but approximately 15 over around two weeks and 19 over about 4 weeks.

TCRbeta CDR3 regions were profiled with the immunoSEQ Assay using bias-controlled multiplex PCR amplification of genomic DNA. For the original study's pipeline: To quantify the absolute abundance of each unique TCRbeta CDR3 region, the sequences were collapsed and filtered. Differential abundance was tested with two models: a binomial (Fisher-equivalent) model and a beta-binomial model that adds time-dependent variance fitted from healthy donors. Any clone with fewer than 5 combined templates was excluded, and a clone was called differentially abundant if its Benjamini-Hochberg FDR was below 0.01. Beta-binomial variance was modeled as a function of total template count across the two samples using the form v = (b*log(k)+a)^2. In its TCRdb copy, this immuneACCESS table keeps in-frame sequences only and misses some clones. Where compared with another copy, unresolved V genes explain less than half of these, and the others have no known cause. V and J calls and clone size are copied from that table; D and trimming were computed from the DNA. For this sample the table gives 50,000 to 65,000 clones, of which approximately 89% were detected only once. The ten largest clones take up roughly 3.5% of the sample.

During the collection period, no infections or other immune events were recorded for the healthy donors. Healthy-donor blood repertoires served as a training cohort to calibrate time-dependent variance in a beta-binomial model of T-cell clone differential abundance. The training cohort comprised about ten healthy donors, 3 female and 7 male. An age range of roughly 25 to 65 years, with an average of roughly 45 years, was recorded for the donors. Whole blood from each healthy donor was obtained from a commercial supplier and was collected at three time points roughly two weeks apart. For immunosequencing, genomic DNA was extracted from unsorted whole blood. From its cysteine to its phenylalanine, the CDR3 spans 14 amino acids. Solely the CDR3 DNA is kept, with 42 bases framed from the first base. V trim: 4 bases; J trim: 9 bases; unmatched bases: 8. Via the germline V gene, CDR1 is SNHLY and CDR2 FYNNEI.

The sequence came from a person between 18 and 75 years old in good health. Recombination connected TRBV2 to TRBJ1-5; 8 junctional bases match TRBD1. The sample was blood. In nucleotides, the sequence is TGTGCCAGCAGTGCAGACAGGGGCCGCCCGCCCCAGCATTTT. Translated, this gives CASSADRGRPPQHF.